The 13 T cell receptor beta chains below all came from one sample that was sequenced in a study of control samples from healthy donors and cancer patients. The table came from immunoSEQ multiplex PCR; TCRdb's copy has only in-frame clones and leaves some out. The sample consists of approximately 160,000 clones, roughly 93% of them appearing once. Sequencing used blood. Source of these receptors: an older woman in good health.

The chain links TRBV18 to TRBJ2-5, with D hard to call. The CDR3 sequence is 13 residues long. Germline lookup yields CDR1 KGHSH and CDR2 LQKENI. The V end was cut by 1 base, the J end by 2 bases, with 5 bases between. CDR3: CASSPRRQETQYF. Here the CDR3 DNA reads TGTGCCAGCTCACCACGGAGACAAGAGACCCAGTACTTC.

The chain recombines TRBV6-5 with TRBJ1-4; TRBD1 might be the D (5 bases). The CDR3 is 14 amino acids. V lost 4 bases, J lost 8 bases, and 14 bases lay in between. CDR1 is MNHEY and CDR2 is SVGAGI in the germline V gene. Here the CDR3 DNA reads TGTGCCAGCAGTTCCCAGGGTACGGACGAAAAACTGTTTTTT. Amino acid sequence: CASSSQGTDEKLFF.

V usage is TRBV13 and J usage is TRBJ2-3; TRBD2 is a possible D gene (6 bases). The length of the CDR3 is 14 residues. Germline loops: CDR1 PRHDT, CDR2 FYEKMQ (reference sequence). Trimming removed 3 bases at V and 3 bases at J, with 10 bases between. The CDR3 bases are TGTGCCAGCAGCTTGGGCGGGGTAACAGATACGCAGTATTTT. It codes for CASSLGGVTDTQYF.

The CDR3 loop is CASIRGTGDTQYF. Written as DNA, the CDR3 is TGTGCCAGCATAAGGGGGACCGGAGATACGCAGTATTTT. V usage is TRBV12-3 or TRBV12-4 and J usage is TRBJ2-3; weak D call: TRBD1 (6 bases). Trimming took 7 bases from V and 5 from J, leaving 13 bases between them. This CDR3 has 13 residues.

V is TRBV3-1 (or the pseudogene TRBV3-2) and J is TRBJ1-4; D is uncertain. Between the trimmed V and J ends, which lost 1 base and 7 bases, there was a span of 13 bases. The CDR3 covers 15 residues. CDR1 LGHDT and CDR2 YNNKEL come from the germline V gene (reference sequence). The CDR3 sequence: CASSQADGVREKLFF. The CDR3 coding sequence is TGTGCCAGCAGCCAAGCTGATGGGGTGCGTGAAAAACTGTTTTTT.

The V gene is TRBV7-8, the J gene TRBJ2-7, with D uncertain. Trimming took off 3 bases at V and 7 bases at J, with 16 bases between the two ends. Germline assignment: CDR1 SGHVS and CDR2 FQNEAQ. This CDR3 has 14 amino acids. In DNA, the CDR3 is TGTGCCAGCAGCTTTATTCCGAGCCTCCGTGAGCAGTACTTC. Its protein is CASSFIPSLREQYF.

This clone appeared many times. The chain uses TRBV6-5 and TRBJ1-4, with D possibly TRBD1 on 5 matching bases. The CDR3 length is 15 residues. Germline CDR1 MNHEY, CDR2 SVGAGI. Trimming cost V 6 bases and J 4 bases, with 15 bases left between them. Written as DNA, the CDR3 is TGTGCCAGCAGGGAGGGGTATAATAGTAATGAAAAACTGTTTTTT. Its protein product is CASREGYNSNEKLFF.

The chain carries TRBV5-4 and TRBJ1-1; D remains unclear. Per germline, CDR1 SGHNT and CDR2 YYREEE (reference sequence). The CDR3 sequence is 15 residues long. V lost 0 bases and J 0 bases, leaving 9 bases between the germline ends. Here the CDR3 DNA reads TGTGCCAGCAGCTTGGAGTACAGATTGAACACTGAAGCTTTCTTT. Its translation: CASSLEYRLNTEAFF.

The rearrangement links TRBV27 to TRBJ1-6, with a weak D call TRBD1 (5 bases). V dropped 3 bases and J dropped 8 bases, with 17 bases sitting between them. CDR3 length: 16 amino acids. Germline CDR1 and CDR2: MNHEY and SMNVEV (reference sequence). The CDR3 spells CASSFSWRGKDSPLHF. CDR3 nucleotide sequence: TGTGCCAGCAGTTTTTCTTGGAGGGGTAAAGATTCACCCCTCCACTTT.

The chain recombines TRBV7-2 with TRBJ2-7; 7 bases line up with TRBD2. The CDR3 sequence is 15 residues long. Unmatched junction bases numbered 6, after V lost 1 base and J lost 3 bases. CDR1 and CDR2 from the germline V gene are SGHTA and FQGNSA. CDR3 in amino acids: CASSLDGGGHYEQYF. The DNA of the CDR3 is TGTGCCAGCAGCTTAGACGGCGGGGGTCACTACGAGCAGTACTTC.

This clone was found once. The chain employs TRBV14 and TRBJ1-5; D gene uncertain. The CDR3 runs 15 residues. The germline V gene has CDR1 SGHDN and CDR2 FVKESK. V was pared by 1 base and J by 0 bases, with 7 bases between. CDR3 nucleotide sequence: TGTGCCAGCAGCCAAGGGCAGGCTAGCAATCAGCCCCAGCATTTT. It translates to CASSQGQASNQPQHF.

This clone was detected only once. The chain carries TRBV7-2 and TRBJ2-7; 7 bases map to TRBD1. Germline V gene lookup returns CDR1 SGHTA and CDR2 FQGNSA. V shed 5 bases, J shed 2 bases, and the junction held 6 bases outside the gene matches. CDR3 size: 14 residues. The CDR3 sequence is CASSARQGPYEQYF. In DNA form, the CDR3 reads TGTGCCAGCAGCGCACGACAGGGCCCCTACGAGCAGTACTTC.

The genes are TRBV9 and TRBJ2-5, with unresolved D. This CDR3 is 16 amino acids long. Trimming left V 0 bases short and J 5 bases short, with 17 bases between. Germline V gene lookup returns CDR1 SGDLS and CDR2 YYNGEE. CDR3 residues: CASSVGARHSSETQYF. As DNA, the CDR3 is TGTGCCAGCAGCGTAGGTGCCCGTCACAGTTCGGAGACCCAGTACTTC.